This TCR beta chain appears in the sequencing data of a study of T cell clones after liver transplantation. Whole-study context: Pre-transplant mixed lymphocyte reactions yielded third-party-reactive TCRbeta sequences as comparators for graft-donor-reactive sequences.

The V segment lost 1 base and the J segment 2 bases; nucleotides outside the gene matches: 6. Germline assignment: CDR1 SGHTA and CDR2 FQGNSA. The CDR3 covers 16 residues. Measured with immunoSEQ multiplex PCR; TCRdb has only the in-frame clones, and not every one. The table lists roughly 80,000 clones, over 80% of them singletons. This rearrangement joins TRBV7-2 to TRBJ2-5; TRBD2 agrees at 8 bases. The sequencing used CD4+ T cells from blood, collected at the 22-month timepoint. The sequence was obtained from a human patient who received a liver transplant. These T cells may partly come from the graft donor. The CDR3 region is CASSLGRGGFQETQYF. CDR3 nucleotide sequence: TGTGCCAGCAGCTTAGGACGGGGGGGCTTTCAAGAGACCCAGTACTTC.